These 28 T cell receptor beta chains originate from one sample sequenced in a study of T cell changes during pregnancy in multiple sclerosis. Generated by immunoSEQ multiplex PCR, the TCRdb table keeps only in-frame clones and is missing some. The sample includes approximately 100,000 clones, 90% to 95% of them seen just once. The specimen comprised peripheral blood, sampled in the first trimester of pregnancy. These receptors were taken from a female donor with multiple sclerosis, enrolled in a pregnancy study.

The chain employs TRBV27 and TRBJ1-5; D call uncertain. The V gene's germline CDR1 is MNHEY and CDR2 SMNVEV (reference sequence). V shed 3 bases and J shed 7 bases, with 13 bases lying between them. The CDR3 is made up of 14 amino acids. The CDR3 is CASSFVQTGQPQHF. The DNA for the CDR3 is TGTGCCAGCAGTTTCGTTCAGACGGGGCAGCCCCAGCATTTT.

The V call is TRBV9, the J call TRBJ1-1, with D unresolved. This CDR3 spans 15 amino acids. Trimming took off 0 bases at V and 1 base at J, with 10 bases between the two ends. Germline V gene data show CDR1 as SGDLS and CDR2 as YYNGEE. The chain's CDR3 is CASSVEESPNTEAFF. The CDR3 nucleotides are TGTGCCAGCAGCGTAGAGGAGAGTCCGAACACTGAAGCTTTCTTT.

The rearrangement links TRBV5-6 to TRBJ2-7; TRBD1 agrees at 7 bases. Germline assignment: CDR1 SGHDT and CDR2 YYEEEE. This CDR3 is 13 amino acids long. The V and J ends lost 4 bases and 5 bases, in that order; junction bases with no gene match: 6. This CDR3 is CASSRWDSHEQYF. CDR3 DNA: TGTGCCAGCAGCCGGTGGGACAGCCACGAGCAGTACTTC.

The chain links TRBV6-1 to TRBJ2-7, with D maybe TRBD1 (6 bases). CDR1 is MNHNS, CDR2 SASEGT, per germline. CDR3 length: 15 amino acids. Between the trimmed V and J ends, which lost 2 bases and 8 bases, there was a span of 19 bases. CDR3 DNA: TGTGCCAGCAGTGAATCACCCCCGACAGGCTTCAAGCAGTACTTC. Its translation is CASSESPPTGFKQYF.

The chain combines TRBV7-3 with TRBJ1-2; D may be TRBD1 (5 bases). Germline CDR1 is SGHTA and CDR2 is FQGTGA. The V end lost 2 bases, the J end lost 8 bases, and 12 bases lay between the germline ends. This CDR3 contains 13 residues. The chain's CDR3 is CASSLGGGGGYTF. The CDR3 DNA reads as TGTGCCAGCAGCTTAGGTGGGGGAGGAGGCTACACCTTC.

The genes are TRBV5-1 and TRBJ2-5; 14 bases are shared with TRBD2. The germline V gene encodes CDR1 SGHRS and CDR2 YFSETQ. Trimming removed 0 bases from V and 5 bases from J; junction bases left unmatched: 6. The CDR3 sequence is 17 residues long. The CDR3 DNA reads TGCGCCAGCAGCTTGGCCCTGACTAGCGGGGGGGAGGAGACCCAGTACTTC. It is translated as CASSLALTSGGEETQYF.

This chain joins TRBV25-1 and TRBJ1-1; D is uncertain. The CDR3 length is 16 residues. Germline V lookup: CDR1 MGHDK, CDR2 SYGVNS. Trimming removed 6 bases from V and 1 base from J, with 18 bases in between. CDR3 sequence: CASSVIRRGRNTEAFF. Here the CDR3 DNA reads TGTGCCAGCAGCGTCATCCGTAGAGGGAGGAACACTGAAGCTTTCTTT.

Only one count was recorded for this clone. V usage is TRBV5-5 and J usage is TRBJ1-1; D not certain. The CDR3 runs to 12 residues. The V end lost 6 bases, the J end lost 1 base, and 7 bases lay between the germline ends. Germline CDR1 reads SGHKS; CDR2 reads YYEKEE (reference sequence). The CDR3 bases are TGTGCCAGCAATCGGGGGAACACTGAAGCTTTCTTT. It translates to CASNRGNTEAFF.

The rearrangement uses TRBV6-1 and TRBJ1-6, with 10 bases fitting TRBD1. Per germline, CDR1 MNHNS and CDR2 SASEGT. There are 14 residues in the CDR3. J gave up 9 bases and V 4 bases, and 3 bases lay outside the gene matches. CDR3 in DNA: TGTGCCAGCAGTGGACAGGGGGCAACTTCACCCCTCCACTTT. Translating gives CASSGQGATSPLHF.

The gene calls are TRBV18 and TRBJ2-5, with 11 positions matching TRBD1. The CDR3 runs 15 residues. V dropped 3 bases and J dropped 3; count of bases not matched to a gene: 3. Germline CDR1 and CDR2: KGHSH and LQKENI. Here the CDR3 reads CASSPGGQGEETQYF. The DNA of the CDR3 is TGTGCCAGCTCACCCGGGGGACAGGGGGAAGAGACCCAGTACTTC.

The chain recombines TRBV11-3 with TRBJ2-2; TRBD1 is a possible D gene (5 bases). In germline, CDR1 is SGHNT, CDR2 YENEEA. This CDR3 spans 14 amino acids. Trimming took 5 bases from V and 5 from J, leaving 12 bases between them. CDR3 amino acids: CASSPTRVTGELFF. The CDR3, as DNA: TGTGCCAGCAGCCCAACCAGGGTAACCGGGGAGCTGTTTTTT.

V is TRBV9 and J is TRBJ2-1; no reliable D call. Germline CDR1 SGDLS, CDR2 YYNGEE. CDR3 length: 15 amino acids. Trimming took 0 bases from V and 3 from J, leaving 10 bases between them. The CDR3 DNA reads TGTGCCAGCAGCGTAGCCGGTGCATACTACAATGAGCAGTTCTTC. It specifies CASSVAGAYYNEQFF.

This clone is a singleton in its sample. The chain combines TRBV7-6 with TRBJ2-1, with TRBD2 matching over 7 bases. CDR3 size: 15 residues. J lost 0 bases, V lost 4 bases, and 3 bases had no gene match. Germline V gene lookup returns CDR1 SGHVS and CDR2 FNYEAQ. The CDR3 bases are TGTGCCAGCAGCTCCCAGCGGGGCTCCTACAATGAGCAGTTCTTC. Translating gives CASSSQRGSYNEQFF.

The CDR3 DNA is TGTGCCAGCAGCTTAGAAGCCCGGGCTAACTATGGCTACACCTTC. Its protein product is CASSLEARANYGYTF. The chain carries TRBV11-2 and TRBJ1-2; no definite D call. V gave up 0 bases and J gave up 0 bases, with 8 bases separating them. The CDR3 covers 15 residues. Per germline, CDR1 SGHAT and CDR2 FQNNGV.

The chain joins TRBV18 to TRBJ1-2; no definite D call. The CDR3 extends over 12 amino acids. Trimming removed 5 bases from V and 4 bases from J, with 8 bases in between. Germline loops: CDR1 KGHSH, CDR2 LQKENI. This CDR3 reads CASSTESYGYTF. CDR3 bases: TGTGCCAGCTCAACAGAAAGCTATGGCTACACCTTC.

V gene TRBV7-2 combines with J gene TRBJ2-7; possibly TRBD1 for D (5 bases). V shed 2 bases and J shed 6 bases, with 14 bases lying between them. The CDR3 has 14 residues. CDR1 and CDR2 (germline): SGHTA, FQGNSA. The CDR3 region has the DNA TGTGCCAGCAGCTTACCCAGATCAGGGCGCGAGCAGTACTTC. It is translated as CASSLPRSGREQYF.

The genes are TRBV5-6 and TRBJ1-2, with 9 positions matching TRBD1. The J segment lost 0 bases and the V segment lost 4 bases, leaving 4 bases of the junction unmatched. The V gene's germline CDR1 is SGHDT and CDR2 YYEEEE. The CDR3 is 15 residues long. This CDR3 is CASSKGQGTNYGYTF. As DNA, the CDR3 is TGTGCCAGCAGCAAGGGACAGGGTACTAACTATGGCTACACCTTC.

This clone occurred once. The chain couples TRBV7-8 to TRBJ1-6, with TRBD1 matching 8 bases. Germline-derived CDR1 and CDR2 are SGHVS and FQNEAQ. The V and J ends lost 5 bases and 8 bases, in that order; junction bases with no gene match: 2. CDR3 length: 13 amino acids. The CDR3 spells CASSQTGDSPLHF. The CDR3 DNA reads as TGTGCCAGCAGCCAGACAGGGGATTCACCCCTCCACTTT.

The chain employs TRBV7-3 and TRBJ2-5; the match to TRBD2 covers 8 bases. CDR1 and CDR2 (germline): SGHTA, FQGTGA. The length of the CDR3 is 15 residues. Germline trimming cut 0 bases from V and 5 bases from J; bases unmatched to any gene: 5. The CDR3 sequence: CASSLTSGGRETQYF. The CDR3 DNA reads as TGTGCCAGCAGCTTAACCAGCGGGGGTAGGGAGACCCAGTACTTC.

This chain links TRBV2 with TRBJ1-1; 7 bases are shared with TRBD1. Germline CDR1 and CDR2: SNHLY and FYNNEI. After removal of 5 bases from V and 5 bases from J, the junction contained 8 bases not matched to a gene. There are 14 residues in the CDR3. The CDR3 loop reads CASSIRQGGTEAFF. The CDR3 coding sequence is TGTGCCAGCAGTATCCGACAGGGCGGGACTGAAGCTTTCTTT.

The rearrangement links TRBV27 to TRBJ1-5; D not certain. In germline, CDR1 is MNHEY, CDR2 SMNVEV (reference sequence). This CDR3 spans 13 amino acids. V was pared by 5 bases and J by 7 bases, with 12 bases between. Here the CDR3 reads CASSPGSRQPQHF. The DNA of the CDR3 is TGTGCCAGCAGTCCGGGGTCCCGCCAGCCCCAGCATTTT.

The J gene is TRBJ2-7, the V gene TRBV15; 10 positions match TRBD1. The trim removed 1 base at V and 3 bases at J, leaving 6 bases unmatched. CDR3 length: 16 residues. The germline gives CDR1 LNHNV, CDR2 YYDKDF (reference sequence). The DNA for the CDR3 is TGTGCCACCAGCAGAGGGACCGGGACAGGGGACTACGAGCAGTACTTC. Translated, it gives CATSRGTGTGDYEQYF.

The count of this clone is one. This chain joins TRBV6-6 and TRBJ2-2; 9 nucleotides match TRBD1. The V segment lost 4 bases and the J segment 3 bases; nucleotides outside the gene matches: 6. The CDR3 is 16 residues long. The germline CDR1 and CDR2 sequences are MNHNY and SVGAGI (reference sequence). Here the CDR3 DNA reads TGTGCCAGCAGTTCAATACAGGGGGCGGACACCGGGGAGCTGTTTTTT. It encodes CASSSIQGADTGELFF.

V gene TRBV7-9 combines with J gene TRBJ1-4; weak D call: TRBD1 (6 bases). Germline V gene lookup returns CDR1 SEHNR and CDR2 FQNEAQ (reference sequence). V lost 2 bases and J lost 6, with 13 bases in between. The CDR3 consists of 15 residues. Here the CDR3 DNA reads TGTGCCAGCAGCTTATCGCGGCAGGGGTATGAAAAACTGTTTTTT. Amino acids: CASSLSRQGYEKLFF.

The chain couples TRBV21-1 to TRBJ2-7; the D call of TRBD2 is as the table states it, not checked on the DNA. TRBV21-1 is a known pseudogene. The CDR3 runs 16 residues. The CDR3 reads CASSKRTSGGCYEQYF. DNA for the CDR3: TGTGCCAGCAGCAAACGGACTAGCGGGGGATGCTACGAGCAGTACTTC.

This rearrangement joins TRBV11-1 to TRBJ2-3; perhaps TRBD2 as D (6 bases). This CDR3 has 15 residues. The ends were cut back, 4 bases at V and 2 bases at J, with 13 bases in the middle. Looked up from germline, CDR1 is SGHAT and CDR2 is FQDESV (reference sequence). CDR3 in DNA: TGTGCCAGCAGCTCCCTAAAGGGACTCACAGATACGCAGTATTTT. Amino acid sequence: CASSSLKGLTDTQYF.

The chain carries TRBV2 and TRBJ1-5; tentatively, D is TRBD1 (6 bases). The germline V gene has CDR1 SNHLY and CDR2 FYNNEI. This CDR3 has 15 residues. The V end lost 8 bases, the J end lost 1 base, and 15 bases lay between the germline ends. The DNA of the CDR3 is TGTGCCAGCGGGCTGGGGGGGGCGAGCAATCAGCCCCAGCATTTT. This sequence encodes CASGLGGASNQPQHF.

The CDR3, as DNA: TGTGCCTGGAGGGGCAGGGCACTAGCGGAGCCAGATACGCAGTATTTT. It is translated as CAWRGRALAEPDTQYF. This sequence joins TRBV30 and TRBJ2-3, with 8 bases matching TRBD2. The CDR3 spans 16 residues. The J segment lost 4 bases and the V segment lost 3 bases, leaving 12 bases of the junction unmatched. Germline V gene sequence: CDR1 GTSNPN, CDR2 SVGIG (reference sequence).